Shown below are 21 T cell receptor beta chains from a single sample sequenced in a study of shared clonotypes between healthy human individuals. Clones were sequenced by immunoSEQ multiplex PCR, and TCRdb holds only the in-frame ones, with some missing. The sample records about 980,000 clones, more than 75% being singletons. The source material was memory CD4+ T cells sorted from blood. Subset: CD45RA-negative fraction. Receptors were obtained from a man aged 18 to 30 in good health.

This clone was seen a handful of times. CDR3 nucleotide sequence: TGTGCCATCAGTTTCAGGGGGAATGAGCAGTTCTTC. Translated, it gives CAISFRGNEQFF. The chain links TRBV10-3 to TRBJ2-1; 7 bases map to TRBD1. Germline values: CDR1 ENHRY, CDR2 SYGVKD. V was clipped by 5 bases and J by 7 bases; unmatched bases: 2. This CDR3 is 12 amino acids long.

As to this clone: Germline is not matched at one junction end, which may reflect a read error. This specimen includes other DNA sequences encoding the same CDR3. This chain uses TRBV19 with TRBJ1-1; D is perhaps TRBD1 (5 bases). This CDR3 spans 14 amino acids. The germline gives CDR1 LNHDA, CDR2 SQIVND (reference sequence). The CDR3 loop is CASSIHRLNTEAFF. CDR3 DNA sequence: TGTGCTAGTAGTATCCACAGGTTGAACACTGAAGCTTTCTTT.

This chain uses TRBV19 with TRBJ1-6; 10 bases fit TRBD1. The germline CDR1 and CDR2 sequences are LNHDA and SQIVND (reference sequence). This CDR3 contains 17 residues. Losses at the gene ends were 5 bases for V and 7 bases for J; bases not matched to a gene: 11. CDR3 in amino acids: CASSLLTGGASNSPLHF. CDR3 in DNA: TGTGCCAGTAGTTTATTGACAGGGGGCGCTTCCAATTCACCCCTCCACTTT. The full variable domain, its missing parts supplied by reference TRBV19 and TRBJ1-6, is DGGITQSPKYLFRKEGQNVTLSCEQNLNHDAMYWYRQDPGQGLRLIYYSQIVNDFQKGDIAEGYSVSREKKESFPLTVTSAQKNPTAFYLCASSLLTGGASNSPLHFGNGTRLTVT.

On this clone: Other DNA sequences from this sample encode an identical CDR3 as well. V gene TRBV4-1 combines with J gene TRBJ2-1; D remains ambiguous. The CDR3 runs 16 residues. V lost 0 bases, J lost 0 bases, and 9 bases lay in between. The germline gives CDR1 MGHRA, CDR2 YSYEKL. CDR3 DNA sequence: TGCGCCAGCAGCCAAGATGCAGGAAGCTCCTACAATGAGCAGTTCTTC. This encodes CASSQDAGSSYNEQFF.

The V and J genes are TRBV5-4 and TRBJ1-6; 8 nucleotides align to TRBD1. Per the germline V gene, CDR1 is SGHNT and CDR2 is YYREEE (reference sequence). This CDR3 has 15 amino acids. V lost 1 base, J lost 10 bases, and 7 bases stayed unmatched. DNA for the CDR3: TGTGCCAGCAGCTTGTTTACAGGGGGGGTGTCACCCCTCCACTTT. Translation gives CASSLFTGGVSPLHF.

This chain uses TRBV28 with TRBJ2-4, with a possible D match to TRBD1 (6 bases). V lost 9 bases to trimming and J lost 0 bases, with 18 bases between them. Germline assignment: CDR1 MDHEN and CDR2 SYDVKM. The CDR3 covers 16 residues. Here the CDR3 reads CASSSGQTLAKNIQYF. CDR3 sequence (DNA): TGTGCCAGTTCCTCTGGACAGACCCTAGCCAAAAACATTCAGTACTTC.

The rearrangement uses TRBV4-3 and TRBJ2-7; D is ambiguous. V was trimmed by 1 base and J by 0 bases, leaving 13 bases between them. This CDR3 is 16 amino acids long. Per the germline V gene, CDR1 is LGHNA and CDR2 is YSLEER. CDR3 residues: CASSQGDVRSSYEQYF. As DNA, the CDR3 is TGCGCCAGCAGCCAAGGGGATGTGCGAAGCTCCTACGAGCAGTACTTC.

V is TRBV4-1 and J is TRBJ1-2; TRBD1 might be the D (6 bases). The CDR3 totals 15 residues. CDR1 and CDR2 from the germline V gene are MGHRA and YSYEKL. V lost 0 bases, J lost 3 bases, and 11 bases lay in between. The CDR3 here is CASSQDTGTYYGYTF. The CDR3 DNA reads TGCGCCAGCAGCCAAGATACCGGGACATACTATGGCTACACCTTC.

The genes are TRBV18 and TRBJ2-1, with 10 bases lining up with TRBD2. The germline gives CDR1 KGHSH, CDR2 LQKENI. The CDR3 is made up of 17 amino acids. J lost 8 bases, V lost 5 bases, and 15 bases had no gene match. The CDR3 nucleotides read TGTGCCAGCTCAGGTCTAGCGGGAGCATTAATGTACGATGAGCAGTTCTTC. Translating it yields CASSGLAGALMYDEQFF.

The chain links TRBV30 to TRBJ2-3, with D possibly TRBD1 on 5 matching bases. V was shortened by 4 bases and J by 2 bases, with 19 bases between the two germline ends. CDR3 length equals 16 residues. Germline loops: CDR1 GTSNPN, CDR2 SVGIG (reference sequence). The CDR3 region has the DNA TGTGCCTGGACCCTGACAGCTGGAATGTACACAGATACGCAGTATTTT. Its translation: CAWTLTAGMYTDTQYF.

The V call is TRBV13, the J call TRBJ2-7; 9 bases match TRBD2. V trimming: 7 bases; J trimming: 0 bases; junction bases outside the gene matches: 4. This CDR3 has 14 amino acids. Germline V gene sequence: CDR1 PRHDT, CDR2 FYEKMQ (reference sequence). The CDR3 sequence is CASTKAGGSYEQYF. The CDR3 DNA follows: TGTGCCAGCACCAAAGCGGGAGGCTCCTACGAGCAGTACTTC.

A few counts support this clone. This sample also contains other DNA sequences that code for the same CDR3. This chain links TRBV29-1 with TRBJ1-1; D possibly corresponds to TRBD1 (5 bases). CDR3 length: 12 residues. V lost 6 bases and J 3 bases, leaving 11 bases between the germline ends. In germline, CDR1 is SQVTM, CDR2 ANQGSEA. The CDR3 coding sequence is TGCAGCGTCAGGGACGGAGACACTGAAGCTTTCTTT. Translation gives CSVRDGDTEAFF.

In this sample, this clone turned up many times. V usage is TRBV5-7 and J usage is TRBJ2-7, with TRBD1 identical over 7 bases. TRBV5-7 is flagged as an ORF with uncertain function. Losses at the gene ends were 6 bases for V and 3 bases for J; bases not matched to a gene: 15. This CDR3 is built from 16 residues. CDR3 nucleotides: TGTGCCAGCAACAACCTCCCGGGACAGTACAACTACGAGCAGTACTTC. This gives the protein CASNNLPGQYNYEQYF.

The V and J genes are TRBV5-6 and TRBJ2-3; 7 bases map to TRBD2. Trimming took 0 bases from V and 0 from J; bases not matched to a gene: 10. The CDR3 is 18 residues long. Per germline, CDR1 SGHDT and CDR2 YYEEEE. The CDR3 DNA reads as TGTGCCAGCAGCTTGGCCCACCACGGGGGGTCGAGCACAGATACGCAGTATTTT. Translated: CASSLAHHGGSSTDTQYF. Full variable domain (missing parts from reference TRBV5-6 and TRBJ2-3): DAGVTQSPTHLIKTRGQQVTLRCSPKSGHDTVSWYQQALGQGPQFIFQYYEEEERQRGNFPDRFSGHQFPNYSSELNVNALLLGDSALYLCASSLAHHGGSSTDTQYFGPGTRLTVL.

The J gene is TRBJ1-2, the V gene TRBV10-3; D call uncertain. The CDR3 has 14 residues. Germline V gene sequence: CDR1 ENHRY, CDR2 SYGVKD. V lost 8 bases and J 7 bases, leaving 20 bases between the germline ends. The CDR3 reads CAIGAGDRDFGYTF. The CDR3 coding sequence is TGTGCCATCGGAGCAGGTGACCGAGATTTTGGCTACACCTTC.

This chain uses TRBV27 with TRBJ1-5; 7 bases fit TRBD1. This CDR3 comprises 16 residues. The junction had 6 bases not matched to a gene; V was cut back by 0 bases and J by 4 bases. From germline, CDR1 is MNHEY and CDR2 SMNVEV (reference sequence). Written as DNA, the CDR3 is TGTGCCAGCAGTTTATCGACAGGGACGGGGAATCAGCCCCAGCATTTT. Translating it yields CASSLSTGTGNQPQHF.

This clone was counted a few times. The rearrangement uses TRBV7-3 and TRBJ2-3, with D possibly matching TRBD2 (6 bases). Germline-derived CDR1 and CDR2 are SGHTA and FQGTGA. V lost 5 bases and J 5 bases, leaving 14 bases between the germline ends. The CDR3 is 14 amino acids. As DNA, the CDR3 is TGTGCCAGCAGCGGTGGGACTCGAAAAGATACGCAGTATTTT. Translation gives CASSGGTRKDTQYF.

The chain is built from TRBV10-2 and TRBJ1-1; D call uncertain. The V and J ends lost 3 bases and 3 bases respectively, with 5 bases between them. Germline V lookup: CDR1 WSHSY, CDR2 SAAADI. The CDR3 is 12 amino acids. The CDR3 nucleotides read TGCGCCAGCAGTGACCCTGACACTGAAGCTTTCTTT. This encodes CASSDPDTEAFF.

This clone was seen only a few times. V usage is TRBV16 and J usage is TRBJ2-7; a possible D gene is TRBD1 (6 bases). This CDR3 is 15 amino acids long. Trimming removed 0 bases at V and 10 bases at J, with 19 bases between. Germline values: CDR1 KGHSY, CDR2 FQNENV. Here the CDR3 DNA reads TGTGCCAGCAGCCAATCGTCAGGGGCCGCCTCGTCACAGTACTTC. Translated: CASSQSSGAASSQYF.

In DNA form, the CDR3 reads TGTGCCAGCAGTTTACTAAGCAATCAGCCCCAGCATTTT. It codes for CASSLLSNQPQHF. The V call is TRBV28, the J call TRBJ1-5, with D unclear. Per germline, CDR1 MDHEN and CDR2 SYDVKM. The V end lost 2 bases, the J end lost 1 base, and 3 bases lay between the germline ends. The CDR3 totals 13 residues. Variable domain in full (rest from reference TRBV28 and TRBJ1-5): DVKVTQSSRYLVKRTGEKVFLECVQDMDHENMFWYRQDPGLGLRLIYFSYDVKMKEKGDIPEGYSVSREKKERFSLILESASTNQTSMYLCASSLLSNQPQHFGDGTRLSIL.

This chain links TRBV28 with TRBJ2-2, with 8 nucleotides matching TRBD1. The CDR3 covers 16 residues. Germline lookup yields CDR1 MDHEN and CDR2 SYDVKM. V was pared by 3 bases and J by 0 bases, with 3 bases of the junction left unmatched. The CDR3, as DNA: TGTGCCAGCAGTTTGGCAGGGGGCACGAACACCGGGGAGCTGTTTTTT. It is translated as CASSLAGGTNTGELFF.